The source of this T cell receptor beta chain is a study of blood T cell repertoires in COVID-19. Study background: COVID-19 samples collected from the United States, Italy and Spain covered acute and convalescent phases.

Clones were sequenced by immunoSEQ multiplex PCR, and TCRdb holds only the in-frame ones, with some missing. Among some 120,000 clones listed, roughly 86% were seen once. Germline V gene data show CDR1 as GTSNPN and CDR2 as SVGIG (reference sequence). The CDR3 has 14 amino acids. Trimming removed 4 bases from V and 10 bases from J; junction bases left unmatched: 9. The rearrangement links TRBV30 to TRBJ1-6; 8 nucleotides line up with TRBD1. The receptor was derived from a middle-aged man with acute or convalescent COVID-19. The sequenced sample was peripheral blood. The DNA of the CDR3 is TGTGCCTGGACCTCCTCAGGGGGCTTCTCACCCCTCCACTTT. Translation gives CAWTSSGGFSPLHF.